This TCR beta chain was obtained from a study of shared T cell receptors in the human thymus. Sequencing used immunoSEQ multiplex PCR; TCRdb keeps in-frame clones, though not all of them. Here the sample spans 700,000 to 750,000 clones, approximately 83% being singletons. The V and J ends lost 1 base and 0 bases, in that order; junction bases with no gene match: 5. CDR3 length equals 16 residues. Germline-derived CDR1 and CDR2 are SEHNR and FQNEAQ (reference sequence). The data also belong to a second study, concerning human thymus T cells. As that report states: The source of the thymus tissue was resections taken during corrective heart surgery.

The chain couples TRBV7-9 to TRBJ1-2; 7 nucleotides match TRBD1. The source material was thymocytes. The sequence came from a girl in the first two years of life with a congenital heart defect. The CDR3: CASSLGITGANYGYTF. Here the CDR3 DNA reads TGTGCCAGCAGCTTAGGGATAACAGGGGCTAACTATGGCTACACCTTC. The variable domain in full, completed from reference TRBV7-9 and TRBJ1-2, reads DTGVSQNPRHKITKRGQNVTFRCDPISEHNRLYWYRQTLGQGPEFLTYFQNEAQLEKSRLLSDRFSAERPKGSFSTLEIQRTEQGDSAMYLCASSLGITGANYGYTFGSGTRLTVV.